This TCR beta chain was sequenced for a study of glioma-infiltrating T cells after dendritic cell vaccination. Whole-study context: Glioblastoma patients came from Phase I and II dendritic cell vaccination trials. Autologous tumor lysate was loaded overnight onto monocyte-derived dendritic cells grown about seven days with IL-4 and GM-CSF.

Time point indicated: after dendritic cell vaccination, including at tumor progression/relapse. From germline, CDR1 is LNHDA and CDR2 SQIVND (reference sequence). The CDR3 covers 12 residues. V shed 5 bases, J shed 4 bases, and the junction held 0 bases outside the gene matches. Input was 2 to 2.5 ug genomic DNA, or all available if less. The primer mix had 60 V beta and 13 J beta primers. The table came from immunoSEQ multiplex PCR; TCRdb's copy has only in-frame clones and leaves some out. The data contain roughly 60,000 clones, roughly nine tenths of them singletons. This receptor was taken from a human donor with glioblastoma. Sequenced here: blood, sampled after dendritic cell vaccination. The genes are TRBV19 and TRBJ2-7, with 9 nucleotides matching TRBD1. The CDR3 DNA reads as TGTGCCAGTAGTGACAGGGGGTACGAGCAGTACTTC. This codes for CASSDRGYEQYF.